Presented here are 10 T cell receptor beta chains from one specimen sequenced in a study of blood T cell repertoires in COVID-19. Only in-frame clones appear in the TCRdb table, and some are missing; sequencing was by immunoSEQ multiplex PCR. Here the sample spans 65,000 or so clones, approximately 90% being singletons. The sample comprised peripheral blood. The receptors shown here come from a human donor with acute or convalescent COVID-19. The donor label of this sample is uncertain.

CDR3 DNA: TGTGCCAGCAGTGACTCCAAACAGGCCCAAGAGACCCAGTACTTC. Translation: CASSDSKQAQETQYF. This chain connects TRBV6-4 to TRBJ2-5; D is perhaps TRBD1 (5 bases). V was cut by 0 bases and J by 1 base, with 9 bases left in between. CDR1 and CDR2 from the germline V gene are MRHNA and SNTAGT. CDR3 length: 15 residues.

The chain employs TRBV3-1 (or the pseudogene TRBV3-2) and TRBJ1-2; TRBD1 might be the D (5 bases). This CDR3 comprises 15 residues. Germline V gives CDR1 LGHDT, CDR2 YNNKEL (reference sequence). V shed 5 bases and J shed 9 bases, with 22 bases lying between them. The CDR3 nucleotides read TGTGCCAGCAGCGACACTGGACGGGGGATAGGTCGCTACACCTTC. Protein product: CASSDTGRGIGRYTF.

J is TRBJ2-5 and V is TRBV15; tentative D call: TRBD1 (6 bases). Germline values: CDR1 LNHNV, CDR2 YYDKDF (reference sequence). The V end lost 0 bases, the J end lost 0 bases, and 11 bases lay between the germline ends. The CDR3 spans 16 residues. The CDR3 nucleotides are TGTGCCACCAGCAGAGAGGGGGCAGGAAACCAAGAGACCCAGTACTTC. Amino acids: CATSREGAGNQETQYF.

The CDR3 DNA reads as TGTGCCAGCTCCTACGGACAAGATAGCAATCAGCCCCAGCATTTT. This translates into CASSYGQDSNQPQHF. V gene TRBV18 combines with J gene TRBJ1-5; tentative D call: TRBD1 (5 bases). V was pared by 6 bases and J by 0 bases, with 12 bases between. Per the germline V gene, CDR1 is KGHSH and CDR2 is LQKENI. This CDR3 spans 15 amino acids.

The chain couples TRBV5-1 to TRBJ1-1; D ambiguous. CDR3 length: 15 residues. Germline V gene sequence: CDR1 SGHRS, CDR2 YFSETQ. Trimming removed 4 bases from V and 4 bases from J, with 17 bases in between. CDR3 in amino acids: CASSLGVGPSTEAFF. The CDR3 nucleotides read TGCGCCAGCAGCCTCGGGGTTGGGCCTAGCACTGAAGCTTTCTTT.

The chain combines TRBV9 with TRBJ2-7, with 11 nucleotides matching TRBD1. This CDR3 has 16 residues. Per the germline V gene, CDR1 is SGDLS and CDR2 is YYNGEE. J lost 2 bases, V lost 1 base, and 5 bases had no gene match. Here the CDR3 reads CASSVSPGQGAYEQYF. CDR3 DNA sequence: TGTGCCAGCAGCGTAAGCCCGGGACAGGGGGCCTACGAGCAGTACTTC.

This clone has a handful of counts. This chain links TRBV18 with TRBJ1-2; possibly TRBD1 for D (5 bases). V was trimmed by 4 bases and J by 6 bases, leaving 9 bases between them. This CDR3 is built from 12 residues. CDR1 KGHSH and CDR2 LQKENI come from the germline V gene. For the CDR3, the DNA is TGTGCCAGCTCACTGGCAGGGAATGGCTACACCTTC. Amino acid sequence: CASSLAGNGYTF.

The chain uses TRBV5-4 and TRBJ2-1, with D possibly being TRBD2 (7 bases). This CDR3 spans 18 amino acids. V lost 7 bases to trimming and J lost 1 base, with 24 bases between them. CDR1 and CDR2 (germline): SGHNT, YYREEE (reference sequence). In nucleotides, the CDR3 is TGTGCCAGCCCAAAAGAGGGGGGAGGGCCTTTGTCCTACAATGAGCAGTTCTTC. As protein: CASPKEGGGPLSYNEQFF.

The V call is TRBV27, the J call TRBJ2-7; TRBD1 agrees at 7 bases. J gave up 3 bases and V 6 bases, and 8 bases lay outside the gene matches. Germline V gene data show CDR1 as MNHEY and CDR2 as SMNVEV (reference sequence). CDR3 size: 14 residues. This CDR3 reads CASSLHRGSYEQYV. In DNA form, the CDR3 reads TGTGCCAGCAGCCTCCACAGGGGAAGCTACGAGCAGTACGTC.

This sequence joins TRBV6-6 and TRBJ2-5; tentatively, D is TRBD1 (6 bases). The germline V gene encodes CDR1 MNHNY and CDR2 SVGAGI (reference sequence). Between the trimmed V and J ends, which lost 6 bases and 4 bases, there was a span of 15 bases. CDR3 size: 14 residues. The CDR3 reads CASSPDRGVETQYF. In DNA form, the CDR3 reads TGTGCCAGCAGCCCGGACAGAGGGGTAGAGACCCAGTACTTC.